The 14 T cell receptor beta chains listed next were all sequenced from one sample in a study of blood T cell repertoires in COVID-19. Using immunoSEQ multiplex PCR, the repertoire was profiled, and TCRdb retains in-frame clones only, with some absent. This table holds about half a million clones, approximately 83% found once. Specimen: peripheral blood. These TCRs come from a human donor in a cohort sampled during active COVID-19.

The chain links TRBV5-4 to TRBJ2-2, with 7 bases lining up with TRBD1. The germline V gene has CDR1 SGHNT and CDR2 YYREEE (reference sequence). This CDR3 has 15 residues. With V trimmed by 3 bases and J by 2 bases, 4 bases remained unmatched. In nucleotides, the CDR3 is TGTGCCAGCAGCTCGGGACAGCTTAACACCGGGGAGCTGTTTTTT. It translates to CASSSGQLNTGELFF.

The chain uses TRBV12-3 or TRBV12-4 and TRBJ2-7, with D unresolved. V was cut by 7 bases and J by 6 bases, with 13 bases left in between. The CDR3 extends over 12 amino acids. CDR3 amino acids: CASTPGSAEQYF. CDR3 bases: TGTGCCAGCACCCCCGGTTCCGCCGAGCAGTACTTC.

The chain links TRBV7-9 to TRBJ1-2, with 10 bases matching TRBD1. CDR1 is SEHNR and CDR2 is FQNEAQ in the germline V gene (reference sequence). There are 15 residues in the CDR3. V gave up 2 bases and J gave up 8 bases; unmatched junction bases: 8. The CDR3 DNA reads as TGTGCCAGCAGCTTAAGGGACAGGGGATTGTGGGGCTACACCTTC. It codes for CASSLRDRGLWGYTF.

This clone was seen only once. CDR3 loop: CASSLLGSGTPHEQYF. The CDR3 nucleotides are TGCGCCAGCAGCCTGCTTGGTAGCGGGACACCCCACGAGCAGTACTTC. The chain uses TRBV5-1 and TRBJ2-7; 8 bases are a match to TRBD2. There are 16 residues in the CDR3. Per the germline V gene, CDR1 is SGHRS and CDR2 is YFSETQ. J lost 5 bases, V lost 4 bases, and 14 bases had no gene match. Full variable domain (remainder filled in from reference TRBV5-1 and TRBJ2-7): KAGVTQTPRYLIKTRGQQVTLSCSPISGHRSVSWYQQTPGQGLQFLFEYFSETQRNKGNFPGRFSGRQFSNSRSEMNVSTLELGDSALYLCASSLLGSGTPHEQYFGPGTRLTVT.

This clone has a single count. V and J are TRBV30 and TRBJ2-7, with D maybe TRBD1 (6 bases). Germline V gene lookup returns CDR1 GTSNPN and CDR2 SVGIG (reference sequence). Trimming left V 3 bases short and J 2 bases short, with 14 bases between. This CDR3 is built from 14 residues. CDR3 sequence: CAWRTRGNTYEQYF. The DNA of the CDR3 is TGTGCCTGGAGAACCAGGGGAAACACCTACGAGCAGTACTTC. Full variable domain (rest looked up from reference TRBV30 and TRBJ2-7): SQTIHQWPATLVQPVGSPLSLECTVEGTSNPNLYWYRQAAGRGLQLLFYSVGIGQISSEVPQNLSASRPQDRQFILSSKKLLLSDSGFYLCAWRTRGNTYEQYFGPGTRLTVT.

This clone was found once. This chain connects TRBV13 to TRBJ1-1, with TRBD1 matching over 10 bases. V shed 0 bases, J shed 3 bases, and the junction held 7 bases outside the gene matches. The CDR3 has 17 residues. CDR1 and CDR2 (germline): PRHDT, FYEKMQ (reference sequence). The CDR3 is CASSLGRGTGVYTEAFF. For the CDR3, the DNA is TGTGCCAGCAGCTTAGGGAGGGGGACAGGGGTTTACACTGAAGCTTTCTTT.

At least ten counts were recorded for this clone. This chain joins TRBV7-2 and TRBJ1-2; 7 bases are shared with TRBD1. Germline V gives CDR1 SGHTA, CDR2 FQGNSA. CDR3 length: 13 residues. Trimming removed 4 bases from V and 4 bases from J; junction bases left unmatched: 3. CDR3 residues: CASSSGGRYGYTF. Written as DNA, the CDR3 is TGTGCCAGCAGCTCAGGGGGGCGCTATGGCTACACCTTC.

The chain's CDR3 is CASSDRTSTDTQYF. As DNA, the CDR3 is TGTGCCAGCTCAGACAGGACTAGCACAGATACGCAGTATTTT. J is TRBJ2-3 and V is TRBV18; a weak D match, TRBD1 (6 bases). V was pared by 5 bases and J by 0 bases, with 9 bases between. Per the germline V gene, CDR1 is KGHSH and CDR2 is LQKENI. CDR3 length: 14 amino acids.

The chain joins TRBV4-2 to TRBJ2-3; no reliable D call. The V end was cut by 1 base, the J end by 0 bases, with 8 bases between. CDR3 length: 15 residues. Germline CDR1 and CDR2: LGHNA and YNFKEQ. The CDR3 nucleotides read TGTGCCAGCAGCCAAGTCGCGGCCAGCACAGATACGCAGTATTTT. It is translated as CASSQVAASTDTQYF.

This clone was found once. The J gene is TRBJ1-2, the V gene TRBV19; D perhaps matches TRBD1 (5 bases). V dropped 1 base and J dropped 0 bases, with 9 bases sitting between them. The CDR3 has 15 residues. The germline gives CDR1 LNHDA, CDR2 SQIVND (reference sequence). The CDR3 is CASSIVGVTNYGYTF. For the CDR3, the DNA is TGTGCCAGTAGTATAGTAGGGGTTACTAACTATGGCTACACCTTC.

The chain has TRBV18 and TRBJ1-2; 7 positions agree with TRBD1. Losses at the gene ends were 3 bases for V and 8 bases for J; bases not matched to a gene: 9. Looked up from germline, CDR1 is KGHSH and CDR2 is LQKENI. The CDR3 is 14 residues long. The CDR3 here is CASSPRTGAEGYTF. CDR3 nucleotide sequence: TGTGCCAGCTCACCCAGAACAGGGGCAGAAGGCTACACCTTC.

This clone was counted once. The CDR3 DNA sequence: TGTGCCAGCAGCTTGACAACCGGGGAGCTGTTTTTT. It codes for CASSLTTGELFF. The rearrangement uses TRBV5-6 and TRBJ2-2; D unclear. V was pared by 1 base and J by 5 bases, with 3 bases between. Germline V gives CDR1 SGHDT, CDR2 YYEEEE. The CDR3 sequence is 12 residues long.

This chain links TRBV9 with TRBJ1-5; D is uncertain. The CDR3 is made up of 14 amino acids. CDR1 SGDLS and CDR2 YYNGEE come from the germline V gene. Trimming took 4 bases from V and 1 from J, leaving 9 bases between them. The CDR3 here is CASSPMGSNQPQHF. The CDR3 DNA sequence: TGTGCCAGCAGCCCGATGGGCAGCAATCAGCCCCAGCATTTT.

The rearrangement joins TRBV19 to TRBJ2-1, with D maybe TRBD2 (6 bases). Germline CDR1 is LNHDA and CDR2 is SQIVND (reference sequence). The V and J ends lost 9 bases and 9 bases respectively, with 12 bases between them. CDR3 length equals 11 residues. CDR3 sequence reads: CASSSVGEQFF. CDR3 sequence (DNA): TGTGCCAGCTCTAGCGTGGGTGAGCAGTTCTTC.